This T cell receptor beta chain was observed in a study of cytomegalovirus exposure and HLA in healthy donors. In the study overall: Earlier work reported approximately 110 million unique TCR beta sequences from about 200 million T cells. The study, taken as a whole, reports: Beyond CMV serostatus, there was no information to go on about immune exposure. Follow-up analysis seemed to connect common viral pathogens with several of the most significant clusters identified.

V shed 5 bases and J shed 5 bases, with 18 bases lying between them. This CDR3 comprises 15 residues. The V gene's germline CDR1 is MDHEN and CDR2 SYDVKM. Likely unrecorded immune exposures existed in these nominally healthy donors. PCR involved 60 Vbeta and 13 Jbeta primers. Assay used: immunoSEQ multiplex PCR; TCRdb lists only in-frame clones, some missing. The repertoire consists of some 170,000 clones, with just under 80% occurring once and the leading ten covering roughly 1.2%. Worth noting for this clone: Its antigen is unidentified.

The sample comprised PBMCs. The rearrangement links TRBV28 to TRBJ1-2, with TRBD1 as a possible D gene (5 bases). This sequence was found in a woman in her forties or fifties in good health and CMV-seronegative. The CDR3 reads CASSPGGGQEYGYTF. DNA of the CDR3: TGTGCCAGCAGTCCGGGCGGGGGTCAAGAGTATGGCTACACCTTC.